Below are 2 T cell receptor beta chains sequenced from a single sample in a study of cytomegalovirus exposure and HLA in healthy donors. PCR primers comprised 60 Vbeta and 13 Jbeta primers. Sequencing used immunoSEQ multiplex PCR; TCRdb keeps in-frame clones, though not all of them. Counted here are around 150,000 clones, 75% to 80% occurring once; the ten biggest clones make up roughly 2.6%. Sequencing was done on a sample of PBMCs. These TCRs come from a middle-aged woman in good health and CMV-seropositive.

This chain uses TRBV6-1 with TRBJ2-6; 8 positions match TRBD1. V shed 2 bases, J shed 3 bases, and the junction held 9 bases outside the gene matches. Germline values: CDR1 MNHNS, CDR2 SASEGT. The CDR3 runs 18 residues. The CDR3 bases are TGTGCCAGCAGTGAATATGCGACAGGGGTAATTGGGGCCAACGTCCTGACTTTC. As protein: CASSEYATGVIGANVLTF.

The genes are TRBV5-1 and TRBJ1-3; D unresolved. Germline CDR1 SGHRS, CDR2 YFSETQ. The CDR3 spans 15 residues. The V gene lost 0 bases and the J gene lost 0 bases, with 7 bases spanning the gap. This CDR3 is CASSLEPSSGNTIYF. The CDR3 nucleotides read TGCGCCAGCAGCTTGGAACCCAGCTCTGGAAACACCATATATTTT. The full variable domain, its missing parts supplied by reference TRBV5-1 and TRBJ1-3, is KAGVTQTPRYLIKTRGQQVTLSCSPISGHRSVSWYQQTPGQGLQFLFEYFSETQRNKGNFPGRFSGRQFSNSRSEMNVSTLELGDSALYLCASSLEPSSGNTIYFGEGSWLTVV.